Shown below are 27 T cell receptor beta chains from a single sample sequenced in a study of neurological immune-mediated disorders. MiXCR, applied by TCRdb to the 5' RACE reads, yields one record per CDR3 protein. The table records tens of thousands of distinct CDR3 sequences, under 4.5% of them present only once. The sample comprised PBMCs. These receptors came from a woman aged 45-60 years with multiple sclerosis.

This clonotype occurred many times. V is TRBV20-1 and J is TRBJ2-3, with a possible D match to TRBD2 (6 bases). The CDR3 totals 14 residues. Trimming cost V 0 bases and J 4 bases, with 11 bases left between them. Germline V gene lookup returns CDR1 DFQATT and CDR2 SNEGSKA (reference sequence). CDR3 nucleotides: TGCAGTGCTAGAGACGGAGGGGCACCAGATACGCAGTATTTT. Amino acid sequence: CSARDGGAPDTQYF.

This clonotype came up many times. The chain recombines TRBV18 with TRBJ1-4; D call uncertain. V was pared by 3 bases and J by 5 bases, with 10 bases between. CDR3 length: 14 residues. In germline, CDR1 is KGHSH, CDR2 LQKENI. CDR3 nucleotides: TGTGCCAGCTCACCGGACGGCTCCAATGAAAAACTGTTTTTT. It translates to CASSPDGSNEKLFF.

This clonotype has ten or more counts. The V and J genes are TRBV5-1 and TRBJ1-1; no definite D call. The CDR3 runs to 16 residues. Trimming pared 1 base from V and 5 bases from J, leaving 18 bases between. Germline CDR1 is SGHRS and CDR2 is YFSETQ. DNA for the CDR3: TGCGCCAGCAGCTTGCAGCTCCTGGGAGAAGGTACTGAAGCTTTCTTT. Protein sequence: CASSLQLLGEGTEAFF.

The sample holds many counts of this clonotype. The chain employs TRBV20-1 and TRBJ1-6; TRBD1 agrees at 10 bases. J lost 9 bases, V lost 2 bases, and 10 bases had no gene match. This CDR3 comprises 16 residues. The germline V gene encodes CDR1 DFQATT and CDR2 SNEGSKA (reference sequence). CDR3 sequence (DNA): TGCAGTGCTAGATACCGGGGACAGGGGCTGGGTTCACCCCTCCACTTT. This gives the protein CSARYRGQGLGSPLHF.

To note about this clonotype: Just one base apart from a much larger clone, this may be a read error. V usage is TRBV5-6 and J usage is TRBJ2-3, with 9 bases aligning to TRBD1. CDR3 length: 16 residues. V dropped 5 bases and J dropped 6; count of bases not matched to a gene: 13. Germline assignment: CDR1 SGHDT and CDR2 YYEEEE. This chain's CDR3 is CASRFGSRTGDDTQYF. CDR3 bases: TGTGCCAGCAGATTTGGAAGTCGGACAGGGGATGATACGCAGTATTTT. Based on the CDR3 plus reference TRBV5-6 and TRBJ2-3, the full variable domain is DAGVTQSPTHLIKTRGQQVTLRCSPKSGHDTVSWYQQALGQGPQFIFQYYEEEERQRGNFPDRFSGHQFPNYSSELNVNALLLGDSALYLCASRFGSRTGDDTQYFGPGTRLTVL.

This clonotype was counted between two and nine times. This chain connects TRBV18 to TRBJ2-7, with TRBD2 identical over 7 bases. Trimming removed 6 bases from V and 0 bases from J; junction bases left unmatched: 5. Germline CDR1 reads KGHSH; CDR2 reads LQKENI. The CDR3 has 14 amino acids. The CDR3 protein is CASSPSSGSYEQYF. For the CDR3, the DNA is TGTGCCAGCTCGCCTTCTAGCGGCTCCTACGAGCAGTACTTC. The variable domain in full, completed from reference TRBV18 and TRBJ2-7, reads NAGVMQNPRHLVRRRGQEARLRCSPMKGHSHVYWYRQLPEEGLKFMVYLQKENIIDESGMPKERFSAEFPKEGPSILRIQQVVRGDSAAYFCASSPSSGSYEQYFGPGTRLTVT.

This clonotype was recorded at least ten times. The J gene is TRBJ1-3, the V gene TRBV5-1, with D possibly being TRBD1 (5 bases). The CDR3 length is 15 residues. Germline V gives CDR1 SGHRS, CDR2 YFSETQ. Trimming cost V 4 bases and J 0 bases, with 11 bases left between them. CDR3 nucleotide sequence: TGCGCCAGCAGCAAGGGACTGCGCTCTGGAAACACCATATATTTT. It codes for CASSKGLRSGNTIYF.

Many counts were recorded for this clonotype. CDR3 sequence: CASSLVRAGAYNEQFF. The DNA for the CDR3 is TGCGCCAGCAGCTTAGTAAGGGCTGGGGCCTACAATGAGCAGTTCTTC. The chain links TRBV5-1 to TRBJ2-1; D is unresolved. CDR1 and CDR2 (germline): SGHRS, YFSETQ. This CDR3 region has 16 residues. V was trimmed by 2 bases and J by 2 bases, leaving 14 bases between them.

The sample holds many counts of this clonotype. The gene calls are TRBV28 and TRBJ2-7; 8 bases line up with TRBD1. This CDR3 spans 13 amino acids. V gave up 6 bases and J gave up 4 bases; unmatched junction bases: 5. The germline V gene encodes CDR1 MDHEN and CDR2 SYDVKM. CDR3 DNA: TGTGCCAGCAGAACAGGGGGTCGGTACGAGCAGTACTTC. Protein sequence: CASRTGGRYEQYF.

In this sample, this clonotype turned up many times. The gene calls are TRBV6-2 or TRBV6-3 and TRBJ1-5, with 7 bases fitting TRBD1. After removal of 2 bases from V and 3 bases from J, the junction contained 4 bases not matched to a gene. Germline CDR1 MNHEY, CDR2 SVGEGT. CDR3 length: 15 amino acids. The CDR3 coding sequence is TGTGCCAGCAGTTACCTGGGACAGTTCAATCAGCCCCAGCATTTT. Translation: CASSYLGQFNQPQHF.

This clonotype was counted many times. The gene calls are TRBV5-1 and TRBJ2-2, with 7 bases matching TRBD1. The germline V gene has CDR1 SGHRS and CDR2 YFSETQ. V dropped 5 bases and J dropped 5; count of bases not matched to a gene: 15. CDR3 size: 17 residues. The CDR3 DNA reads TGCGCCAGCAGTAAAAAGACAGGGATGCCAAAAACCGGGGAGCTGTTTTTT. Protein: CASSKKTGMPKTGELFF. Filled out from reference TRBV5-1 and TRBJ2-2, the complete variable domain reads KAGVTQTPRYLIKTRGQQVTLSCSPISGHRSVSWYQQTPGQGLQFLFEYFSETQRNKGNFPGRFSGRQFSNSRSEMNVSTLELGDSALYLCASSKKTGMPKTGELFFGEGSRLTVL.

Many counts were recorded for this clonotype. The rearrangement uses TRBV6-6 and TRBJ1-1; D call uncertain. Looked up from germline, CDR1 is MNHNY and CDR2 is SVGAGI (reference sequence). Trimming stripped 0 bases from V and 1 base from J, with 6 bases between. The CDR3 is 14 residues long. CDR3 region: CASSYSQPNTEAFF. The DNA of the CDR3 is TGTGCCAGCAGTTACTCCCAACCGAACACTGAAGCTTTCTTT.

This clonotype was observed at least ten times. The rearrangement links TRBV5-1 to TRBJ2-7, with 8 bases fitting TRBD2. Germline assignment: CDR1 SGHRS and CDR2 YFSETQ. The CDR3 is made up of 15 amino acids. V lost 6 bases and J lost 4; bases outside the gene matches: 12. The CDR3 loop is CASTPGGGLSYEQYF. For the CDR3, the DNA is TGCGCCAGCACCCCCGGGGGGGGGTTGAGTTACGAGCAGTACTTC.

This clonotype came up many times. The V call is TRBV5-1, the J call TRBJ1-2; D call uncertain. CDR1 SGHRS and CDR2 YFSETQ come from the germline V gene. Trimming removed 1 base at V and 4 bases at J, with 23 bases between. The CDR3 sequence is 18 residues long. The DNA for the CDR3 is TGCGCCAGCAGCTTGTACGGCGGTCGGGTCTCAACATCCTATGGCTACACCTTC. Its protein is CASSLYGGRVSTSYGYTF.

Many counts were recorded for this clonotype. The CDR3 coding sequence is TGCAGTGCTAGAGATCAGACAGGGATCACCGGGGAGCTGTTTTTT. Residues: CSARDQTGITGELFF. This rearrangement joins TRBV20-1 to TRBJ2-2; TRBD1 agrees at 7 bases. Germline trimming cut 0 bases from V and 4 bases from J; bases unmatched to any gene: 5. The V gene's germline CDR1 is DFQATT and CDR2 SNEGSKA (reference sequence). The CDR3 is 15 residues long.

This clonotype was recorded many times. The chain links TRBV5-1 to TRBJ2-2; 10 bases are shared with TRBD1. The CDR3 loop spans 16 amino acids. The trim removed 4 bases at V and 1 base at J, leaving 4 bases unmatched. The germline V gene encodes CDR1 SGHRS and CDR2 YFSETQ. The CDR3 nucleotides are TGCGCCAGCAGCCTACGGACAGGGGGGAACACCGGGGAGCTGTTTTTT. It yields the protein CASSLRTGGNTGELFF.

This clonotype occurred many times. The CDR3 sequence: CSARDSAAASGTQYF. The CDR3 region has the DNA TGCAGTGCTAGAGATTCGGCCGCAGCCAGTGGGACCCAGTACTTC. This chain uses TRBV20-1 with TRBJ2-5; no reliable D call. This CDR3 region has 15 residues. Between the trimmed V and J ends, which lost 0 bases and 7 bases, there was a span of 18 bases. Germline CDR1 reads DFQATT; CDR2 reads SNEGSKA (reference sequence).

This clonotype was detected many times. The chain is built from TRBV5-1 and TRBJ2-7; D is ambiguous. Germline CDR1 and CDR2: SGHRS and YFSETQ. CDR3 length equals 14 residues. Trimming pared 1 base from V and 1 base from J, leaving 9 bases between. CDR3 region: CASSLSGLSYEQYF. CDR3 bases: TGCGCCAGCAGCTTGTCAGGATTATCCTACGAGCAGTACTTC.

This clonotype was recorded at least ten times. The chain employs TRBV12-3 or TRBV12-4 and TRBJ2-1; 7 bases agree with TRBD2. The CDR3 spans 15 residues. J gave up 6 bases and V 5 bases, and 10 bases lay outside the gene matches. Here the CDR3 reads CASSQRGSSLNEQFF. DNA for the CDR3: TGTGCCAGCAGTCAGCGGGGAAGTTCCCTCAATGAGCAGTTCTTC.

In this sample, this clonotype turned up a few times. The J gene is TRBJ1-2, the V gene TRBV7-2; D gene ambiguous. The germline V gene encodes CDR1 SGHTA and CDR2 FQGNSA. With 2 bases removed from V and 6 bases from J, the gap between germline ends came to 10 bases. The CDR3 runs 13 residues. The CDR3 nucleotides read TGTGCCAGCAGCTTACGGGAGAACCATGGCTACACCTTC. It codes for CASSLRENHGYTF.

This clonotype was observed many times. The V and J genes are TRBV20-1 and TRBJ2-7; D is uncertain. Deletions cut 1 base from V and 2 bases from J, with 9 bases between. Germline values: CDR1 DFQATT, CDR2 SNEGSKA (reference sequence). This CDR3 has 13 amino acids. The CDR3 region is CSARVEHPYEQYF. The CDR3, as DNA: TGCAGTGCTAGAGTCGAGCACCCCTACGAGCAGTACTTC.

This clonotype was counted many times. The chain couples TRBV10-3 to TRBJ2-2; weak D call: TRBD1 (6 bases). Between the trimmed V and J ends, which lost 4 bases and 4 bases, there was a span of 16 bases. CDR3 length: 16 amino acids. Germline lookup yields CDR1 ENHRY and CDR2 SYGVKD. As DNA, the CDR3 is TGTGCCATCAGTGGCGCTCGTCAGGGGTTCACCGGGGAGCTGTTTTTT. It yields the protein CAISGARQGFTGELFF.

The sample holds many counts of this clonotype. The V and J genes are TRBV7-9 and TRBJ2-7, with TRBD1 matching over 7 bases. V was pared by 3 bases and J by 7 bases, with 12 bases of the junction left unmatched. This CDR3 has 15 amino acids. CDR1 and CDR2 from the germline V gene are SEHNR and FQNEAQ (reference sequence). CDR3 residues: CASSFFGRGTGEQYF. Written as DNA, the CDR3 is TGTGCCAGCAGCTTTTTCGGCAGGGGGACGGGGGAGCAGTACTTC.

This clonotype came up a few times. The chain joins TRBV18 to TRBJ2-3; TRBD2 matches 9 bases. CDR1 is KGHSH, CDR2 LQKENI, per germline. V gave up 2 bases and J gave up 9 bases; unmatched junction bases: 3. The CDR3 contains 13 residues. The CDR3 is CASSPGSGGTQYF. Here the CDR3 DNA reads TGTGCCAGCTCACCAGGGAGCGGGGGGACGCAGTATTTT.

This clonotype was recorded many times. In nucleotides, the CDR3 is TGTGCCAGCAGCCCACGGGACACCTACAATGAGCAGTTCTTC. Encoded protein: CASSPRDTYNEQFF. The chain combines TRBV3-1 with TRBJ2-1, with a weak D call TRBD1 (6 bases). The germline V gene encodes CDR1 LGHDT and CDR2 YNNKEL (reference sequence). Trimming cost V 4 bases and J 2 bases, with 9 bases left between them. The CDR3 is 14 residues long.

Many counts were recorded for this clonotype. The chain carries TRBV6-5 and TRBJ2-4; TRBD1 matches at 8 bases. Germline V lookup: CDR1 MNHEY, CDR2 SVGAGI. The CDR3 extends over 15 amino acids. The V segment lost 2 bases and the J segment 6 bases; nucleotides outside the gene matches: 6. As DNA, the CDR3 is TGTGCCAGCAGTTACAGTCAGGGGGCGAGAAACATTCAGTACTTC. It codes for CASSYSQGARNIQYF.

The chain uses TRBV10-3 and TRBJ1-2, with TRBD1 matching over 7 bases. This CDR3 contains 13 residues. J was trimmed by 5 bases and V by 9 bases; bases with no gene match: 9. The germline gives CDR1 ENHRY, CDR2 SYGVKD. CDR3 sequence: CAIQGTGGYGYTF. CDR3 nucleotide sequence: TGTGCCATACAGGGGACCGGGGGATATGGCTACACCTTC.